These 28 T cell receptor beta chains were sequenced from one sample in a study of blood T cell repertoires in COVID-19. The protocol was immunoSEQ multiplex PCR, while the TCRdb copy is restricted to in-frame clones and leaves out a portion. The sample holds a few hundred thousand clones; 85% to 90% are singletons and the top ten take about 9.4%. The sample consisted of PBMCs or T cells enriched from blood (not recorded which). These receptors were obtained from a woman aged 25 to 39 who had recovered from COVID-19.

This chain joins TRBV28 and TRBJ2-3; possible D gene TRBD2, 6 bases. V was cut by 11 bases and J by 1 base, with 13 bases left in between. Germline lookup yields CDR1 MDHEN and CDR2 SYDVKM. CDR3 length: 13 amino acids. DNA for the CDR3: TGTGCCTCAGACGGGGGTGGCACAGATACGCAGTATTTT. Translation: CASDGGGTDTQYF.

The chain combines TRBV3-1 (or the pseudogene TRBV3-2) with TRBJ2-1, with 9 bases that match TRBD1. CDR1 and CDR2 (germline): LGHDT, YNNKEL (reference sequence). Germline trimming cut 0 bases from V and 6 bases from J; bases unmatched to any gene: 3. This CDR3 has 15 residues. CDR3 loop: CASSQEGTGTNEQFF. The CDR3 nucleotides are TGTGCCAGCAGCCAAGAAGGGACAGGGACCAATGAGCAGTTCTTC.

This chain joins TRBV29-1 and TRBJ2-1; TRBD2 aligns across 7 bases. The CDR3 consists of 16 residues. V shed 4 bases, J shed 2 bases, and the junction held 11 bases outside the gene matches. Per the germline V gene, CDR1 is SQVTM and CDR2 is ANQGSEA. This CDR3 reads CSVGKAGEGTYNEQFF. The CDR3 nucleotides are TGCAGCGTTGGTAAGGCGGGAGAGGGCACCTACAATGAGCAGTTCTTC.

The chain combines TRBV6-4 with TRBJ1-4; unclear D gene. Germline V gene lookup returns CDR1 MRHNA and CDR2 SNTAGT. The CDR3 runs to 18 residues. V lost 4 bases, J lost 0 bases, and 18 bases lay in between. The CDR3 nucleotides are TGTGCCAGCAGTGCGAGACAAACAGAACTTGCAACTAATGAAAAACTGTTTTTT. This sequence encodes CASSARQTELATNEKLFF.

CDR3 nucleotide sequence: TGCAGTGCTCAGCGGGAGTCGAAGCAGTTCTTC. Translating gives CSAQRESKQFF. This chain joins TRBV20-1 and TRBJ2-1; 8 bases align to TRBD2. V dropped 5 bases and J dropped 11; count of bases not matched to a gene: 5. The CDR3 consists of 11 residues. The germline V gene has CDR1 DFQATT and CDR2 SNEGSKA (reference sequence).

The gene calls are TRBV28 and TRBJ2-2, with D unclear. CDR3 length equals 13 residues. Trimming pared 2 bases from V and 5 bases from J, leaving 6 bases between. Germline V lookup: CDR1 MDHEN, CDR2 SYDVKM. The CDR3 spells CASSLGLTGELFF. The CDR3 DNA is TGTGCCAGCAGTTTAGGGCTGACCGGGGAGCTGTTTTTT.

The V gene is TRBV4-2, the J gene TRBJ2-1, with TRBD2 as a possible D gene (6 bases). CDR1 and CDR2 from the germline V gene are LGHNA and YNFKEQ. The CDR3 is made up of 16 amino acids. V dropped 4 bases and J dropped 5 bases, with 18 bases sitting between them. CDR3 bases: TGTGCCAGCAGCCGAGCCCGCGGCGGGACGAACAATGAGCAGTTCTTC. This gives the protein CASSRARGGTNNEQFF.

The chain employs TRBV18 and TRBJ1-1, with 9 bases matching TRBD1. The CDR3 has 16 residues. Looked up from germline, CDR1 is KGHSH and CDR2 is LQKENI. V trimming: 3 bases; J trimming: 0 bases; junction bases outside the gene matches: 5. The CDR3 protein is CASSPGTGPMNTEAFF. CDR3 coding DNA: TGTGCCAGCTCACCTGGGACAGGGCCCATGAACACTGAAGCTTTCTTT.

This chain joins TRBV11-2 and TRBJ2-7, with D tentatively TRBD2 (5 bases). The CDR3 length is 12 residues. Germline lookup yields CDR1 SGHAT and CDR2 FQNNGV. V lost 7 bases, J lost 3 bases, and 10 bases lay in between. The CDR3, as DNA: TGTGCCAGCACCGTCGGAGGCTACGAGCAGTACTTC. Encoded protein: CASTVGGYEQYF.

With regard to this clone: Other nucleotide sequences in the sample specify the same CDR3. V gene TRBV7-6 combines with J gene TRBJ2-7, with D perhaps matching TRBD1 (6 bases). The germline gives CDR1 SGHVS, CDR2 FNYEAQ. There are 14 residues in the CDR3. V was pared by 6 bases and J by 4 bases, with 16 bases between. The CDR3 DNA is TGTGCCAGCAGTCCGGGACACAGCATTTACGAGCAGTACTTC. This codes for CASSPGHSIYEQYF. Full variable domain (missing parts from reference TRBV7-6 and TRBJ2-7): GAGVSQSPRYKVTKRGQDVALRCDPISGHVSLYWYRQALGQGPEFLTYFNYEAQQDKSGLPNDRFSAERPEGSISTLTIQRTEQRDSAMYRCASSPGHSIYEQYFGPGTRLTVT.

V is TRBV7-6 and J is TRBJ1-4; perhaps TRBD1 as D (5 bases). Germline CDR1 and CDR2: SGHVS and FNYEAQ. The germline V and J ends were trimmed by 2 bases and 0 bases, with 10 bases remaining between them. The CDR3 length is 16 residues. CDR3 sequence reads: CASSLTGEATNEKLFF. The CDR3 nucleotides are TGTGCCAGCAGCTTAACGGGGGAAGCAACTAATGAAAAACTGTTTTTT.

V usage is TRBV5-1 and J usage is TRBJ2-5, with 9 bases matching TRBD1. The ends lost 5 bases at V and 3 bases at J; junction bases unmatched: 8. The CDR3 has 15 residues. CDR1 is SGHRS and CDR2 is YFSETQ in the germline V gene. CDR3 sequence reads: CASSRTGGAEETQYF. The CDR3 region has the DNA TGCGCCAGCAGTCGTACAGGGGGCGCAGAAGAGACCCAGTACTTC. Filled out from reference TRBV5-1 and TRBJ2-5, the complete variable domain reads KAGVTQTPRYLIKTRGQQVTLSCSPISGHRSVSWYQQTPGQGLQFLFEYFSETQRNKGNFPGRFSGRQFSNSRSEMNVSTLELGDSALYLCASSRTGGAEETQYFGPGTRLLVL.

The chain joins TRBV19 to TRBJ1-3; 7 bases agree with TRBD1. The ends lost 3 bases at V and 0 bases at J; junction bases unmatched: 11. This CDR3 contains 18 residues. The germline V gene has CDR1 LNHDA and CDR2 SQIVND (reference sequence). The CDR3 loop is CASSIPTGALISGNTIYF. In nucleotides, the CDR3 is TGTGCCAGTAGTATCCCAACAGGGGCCTTAATCTCTGGAAACACCATATATTTT. The whole variable domain, filled in from reference TRBV19 and TRBJ1-3, reads DGGITQSPKYLFRKEGQNVTLSCEQNLNHDAMYWYRQDPGQGLRLIYYSQIVNDFQKGDIAEGYSVSREKKESFPLTVTSAQKNPTAFYLCASSIPTGALISGNTIYFGEGSWLTVV.

This chain uses TRBV28 with TRBJ1-1, with D possibly TRBD1 on 6 matching bases. The CDR3 totals 14 residues. Trimming pared 6 bases from V and 1 base from J, leaving 12 bases between. Germline loops: CDR1 MDHEN, CDR2 SYDVKM. CDR3 amino acids: CASRPEQGNTEAFF. CDR3 in DNA: TGTGCCAGCAGGCCAGAACAGGGGAACACTGAAGCTTTCTTT.

The V gene is TRBV5-1, the J gene TRBJ1-2; no definite D call. The V and J ends lost 3 bases and 6 bases respectively, with 15 bases between them. This CDR3 spans 14 amino acids. From germline, CDR1 is SGHRS and CDR2 YFSETQ. In nucleotides, the CDR3 is TGCGCCAGCAGCTCCCGGGTTCCTTCAGATGGCTACACCTTC. This codes for CASSSRVPSDGYTF.

The chain is built from TRBV9 and TRBJ2-7; 13 nucleotides match TRBD2. Unmatched junction bases numbered 10, after V lost 0 bases and J lost 4 bases. CDR1 is SGDLS, CDR2 YYNGEE, per germline. The CDR3 runs 18 residues. In DNA form, the CDR3 reads TGTGCCAGCAGCGTAGGAACTAGCGGGAGGGCCTCAATATACGAGCAGTACTTC. Encoded protein: CASSVGTSGRASIYEQYF.

The genes are TRBV20-1 and TRBJ1-2, with TRBD1 matching over 8 bases. With V trimmed by 3 bases and J by 4 bases, 4 bases remained unmatched. This CDR3 region has 13 residues. CDR1 DFQATT and CDR2 SNEGSKA come from the germline V gene (reference sequence). The CDR3 nucleotides are TGCAGTGCTAGTACAGGGGGGGCCTATGGCTACACCTTC. This translates into CSASTGGAYGYTF.

Concerning this clone: Compared with germline, one end of the junction differs, possibly owing to a read error. This chain joins TRBV7-7 and TRBJ2-1; TRBD2 agrees at 8 bases. This CDR3 has 16 amino acids. Germline CDR1 reads SSHAT; CDR2 reads FNYEAQ (reference sequence). CDR3 nucleotides: TGTGCTAGCAGCTTACTAGCGGTCCCCCCCCACAATGAGCAGTTCTTC. Amino acids: CASSLLAVPPHNEQFF.

This chain joins TRBV5-4 and TRBJ1-3; 9 bases are shared with TRBD1. With 3 bases clipped from V and 0 bases from J, the junction kept 7 bases outside the gene matches. The germline CDR1 and CDR2 sequences are SGHNT and YYREEE (reference sequence). This CDR3 spans 17 amino acids. The DNA of the CDR3 is TGTGCCAGCAGCTCCGGGACAGGGCTCGCCTCTGGAAACACCATATATTTT. This translates into CASSSGTGLASGNTIYF.

In regard to this clone: The same CDR3 is also encoded by other DNA sequences in this sample. This chain connects TRBV5-1 to TRBJ2-7; perhaps TRBD2 as D (5 bases). Trimming took 0 bases from V and 2 from J, leaving 6 bases between them. The CDR3 length is 13 residues. Germline CDR1 SGHRS, CDR2 YFSETQ. This CDR3 is CASSLAGTYEQYF. The CDR3, as DNA: TGCGCCAGCAGCTTGGCCGGGACCTACGAGCAGTACTTC.

The sample holds a few counts of this clone. The same CDR3 also results from other DNA sequences found in this sample. The genes are TRBV7-9 and TRBJ2-7; D is undetermined. CDR1 is SEHNR and CDR2 is FQNEAQ in the germline V gene (reference sequence). The V end was cut by 5 bases, the J end by 1 base, with 6 bases between. CDR3 length: 12 residues. The CDR3: CASSPGSYEQYF. The DNA for the CDR3 is TGTGCCAGCAGCCCGGGTTCCTACGAGCAGTACTTC.

The CDR3 here is CASSKVGTGVAKNIQYF. CDR3 sequence (DNA): TGTGCCAGCAGCAAAGTTGGGACAGGGGTAGCCAAAAACATTCAGTACTTC. This rearrangement joins TRBV21-1 to TRBJ2-4; whether TRBD1, the table's D call, matches the DNA was not checked. TRBV21-1 is noted as a pseudogene. This CDR3 has 17 amino acids.

The chain uses TRBV5-1 and TRBJ2-3; 10 bases match TRBD1. Per germline, CDR1 SGHRS and CDR2 YFSETQ. The trim removed 4 bases at V and 4 bases at J, leaving 3 bases unmatched. This CDR3 is built from 14 residues. This CDR3 is CASSQGTGADTQYF. The CDR3 nucleotides are TGCGCCAGCAGCCAGGGGACAGGGGCAGATACGCAGTATTTT.

The gene calls are TRBV18 and TRBJ2-7; 7 bases line up with TRBD1. CDR1 KGHSH and CDR2 LQKENI come from the germline V gene. This CDR3 comprises 12 residues. V lost 5 bases to trimming and J lost 5 bases; unmatched junction nucleotides: 3. The CDR3 DNA reads TGTGCCAGCTCAAAACAGGGGAACGAGCAGTACTTC. Its translation: CASSKQGNEQYF.

The rearrangement links TRBV11-2 to TRBJ2-5, with D possibly matching TRBD2 (5 bases). V lost 2 bases, J lost 5 bases, and 6 bases lay in between. Germline V lookup: CDR1 SGHAT, CDR2 FQNNGV. The CDR3 runs to 12 residues. CDR3 nucleotides: TGTGCCAGCAGCTTATCGGGGGAGACCCAGTACTTC. Translation gives CASSLSGETQYF.

The CDR3: CASSEPYNYGYTF. CDR3 nucleotides: TGTGCCAGCAGTGAACCCTATAACTATGGCTACACCTTC. This rearrangement joins TRBV6-1 to TRBJ1-2; D ambiguous. The CDR3 is made up of 13 amino acids. The V gene lost 2 bases and the J gene lost 1 base, with 5 bases spanning the gap. The germline CDR1 and CDR2 sequences are MNHNS and SASEGT.

The chain recombines TRBV4-1 with TRBJ2-7; D perhaps matches TRBD1 (5 bases). The CDR3 runs 16 residues. V lost 4 bases and J lost 0, with 16 bases in between. Germline V gene data show CDR1 as MGHRA and CDR2 as YSYEKL. This chain's CDR3 is CASSRIVGEISYEQYF. The CDR3 region has the DNA TGCGCCAGCAGCCGCATTGTAGGGGAAATCTCCTACGAGCAGTACTTC.

This chain links TRBV29-1 with TRBJ1-1; D is undetermined. V was shortened by 5 bases and J by 3 bases, with 10 bases between the two germline ends. Per the germline V gene, CDR1 is SQVTM and CDR2 is ANQGSEA. The CDR3 contains 12 residues. The CDR3 sequence: CSVWSRDTEAFF. The CDR3 DNA sequence: TGCAGCGTTTGGTCGAGAGACACTGAAGCTTTCTTT.